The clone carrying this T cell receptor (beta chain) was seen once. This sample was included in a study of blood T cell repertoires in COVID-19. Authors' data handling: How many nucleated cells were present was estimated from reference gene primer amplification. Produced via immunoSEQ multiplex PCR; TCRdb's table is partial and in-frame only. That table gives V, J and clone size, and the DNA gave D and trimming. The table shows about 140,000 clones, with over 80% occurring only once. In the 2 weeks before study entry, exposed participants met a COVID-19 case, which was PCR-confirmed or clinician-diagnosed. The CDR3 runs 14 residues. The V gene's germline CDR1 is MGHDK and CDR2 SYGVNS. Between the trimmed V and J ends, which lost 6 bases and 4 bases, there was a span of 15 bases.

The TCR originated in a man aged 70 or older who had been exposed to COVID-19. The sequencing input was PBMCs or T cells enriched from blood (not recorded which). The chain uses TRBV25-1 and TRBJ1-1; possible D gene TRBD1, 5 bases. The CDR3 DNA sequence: TGTGCCAGCAGAGGCACGGGGGGAGGCACTGAAGCTTTCTTT. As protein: CASRGTGGGTEAFF.